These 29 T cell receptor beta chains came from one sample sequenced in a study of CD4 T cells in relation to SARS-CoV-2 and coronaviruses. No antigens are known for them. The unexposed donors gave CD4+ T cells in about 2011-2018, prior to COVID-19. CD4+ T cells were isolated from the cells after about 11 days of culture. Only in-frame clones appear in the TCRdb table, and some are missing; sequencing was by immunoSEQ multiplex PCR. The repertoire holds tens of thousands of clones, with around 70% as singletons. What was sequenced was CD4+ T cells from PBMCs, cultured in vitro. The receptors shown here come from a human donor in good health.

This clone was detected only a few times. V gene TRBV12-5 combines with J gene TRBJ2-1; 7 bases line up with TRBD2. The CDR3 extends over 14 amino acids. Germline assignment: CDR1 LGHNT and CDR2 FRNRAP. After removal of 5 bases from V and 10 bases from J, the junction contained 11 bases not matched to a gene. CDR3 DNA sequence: TGTGCTAGTGGTCTAGGAATTGAGCGGGGAGAGCAGTTCTTC. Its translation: CASGLGIERGEQFF.

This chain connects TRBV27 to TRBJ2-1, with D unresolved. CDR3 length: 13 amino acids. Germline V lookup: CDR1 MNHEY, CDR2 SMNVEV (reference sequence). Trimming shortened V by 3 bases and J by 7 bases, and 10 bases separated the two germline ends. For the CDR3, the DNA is TGTGCCAGCAGTTTTGGGCATTTGAATGAGCAGTTCTTC. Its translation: CASSFGHLNEQFF.

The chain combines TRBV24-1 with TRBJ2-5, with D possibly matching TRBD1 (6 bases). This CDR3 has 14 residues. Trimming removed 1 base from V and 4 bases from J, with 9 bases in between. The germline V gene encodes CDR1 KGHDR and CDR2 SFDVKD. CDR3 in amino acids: CATSDFRGRETQYF. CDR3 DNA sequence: TGTGCCACCAGTGATTTCAGGGGTCGAGAGACCCAGTACTTC.

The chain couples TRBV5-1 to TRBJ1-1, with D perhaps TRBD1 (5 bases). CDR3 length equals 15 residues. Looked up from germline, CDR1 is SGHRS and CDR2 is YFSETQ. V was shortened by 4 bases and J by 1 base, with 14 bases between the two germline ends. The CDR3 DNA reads TGCGCCAGCAGCCCAATACAAGGGGCGAACACTGAAGCTTTCTTT. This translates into CASSPIQGANTEAFF.

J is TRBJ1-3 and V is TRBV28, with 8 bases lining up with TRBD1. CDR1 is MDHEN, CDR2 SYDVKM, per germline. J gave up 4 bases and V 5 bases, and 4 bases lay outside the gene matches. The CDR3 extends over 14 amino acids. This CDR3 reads CASSATGVGNTIYF. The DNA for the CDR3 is TGTGCCAGCAGTGCGACAGGGGTCGGAAACACCATATATTTT.

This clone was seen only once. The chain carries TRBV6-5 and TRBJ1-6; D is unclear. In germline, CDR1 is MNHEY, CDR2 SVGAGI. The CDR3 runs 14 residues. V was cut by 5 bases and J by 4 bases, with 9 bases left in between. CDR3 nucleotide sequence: TGTGCCAGCAGTATCGGTGGTTATAATTCACCCCTCCACTTT. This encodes CASSIGGYNSPLHF.

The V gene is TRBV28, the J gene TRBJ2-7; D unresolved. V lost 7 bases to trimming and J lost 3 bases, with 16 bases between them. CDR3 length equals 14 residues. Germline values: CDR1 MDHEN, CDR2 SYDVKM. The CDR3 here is CASTPSTFSYEQYF. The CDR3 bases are TGTGCCAGCACCCCCAGCACTTTCAGCTACGAGCAGTACTTC.

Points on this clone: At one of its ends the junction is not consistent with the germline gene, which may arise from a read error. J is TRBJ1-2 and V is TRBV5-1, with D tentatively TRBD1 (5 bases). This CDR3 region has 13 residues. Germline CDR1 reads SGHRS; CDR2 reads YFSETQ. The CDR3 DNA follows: TGCGCCAGCAGCCCCTCCGAGTGGGAGGGGCGGCACTTC. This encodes CASSPSEWEGRHF.

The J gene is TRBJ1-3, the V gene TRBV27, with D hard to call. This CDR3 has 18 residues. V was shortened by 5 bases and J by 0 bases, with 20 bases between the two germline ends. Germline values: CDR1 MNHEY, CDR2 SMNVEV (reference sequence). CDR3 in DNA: TGTGCCAGCAGTCCCAGATTGACGTCGAAGAGCTCTGGAAACACCATATATTTT. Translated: CASSPRLTSKSSGNTIYF.

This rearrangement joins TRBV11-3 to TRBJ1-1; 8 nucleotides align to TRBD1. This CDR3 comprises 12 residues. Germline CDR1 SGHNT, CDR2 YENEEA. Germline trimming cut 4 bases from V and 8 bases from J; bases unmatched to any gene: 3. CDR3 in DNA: TGTGCCAGCAGCTCAGGACAGGGAGAAGCTTTCTTT. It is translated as CASSSGQGEAFF.

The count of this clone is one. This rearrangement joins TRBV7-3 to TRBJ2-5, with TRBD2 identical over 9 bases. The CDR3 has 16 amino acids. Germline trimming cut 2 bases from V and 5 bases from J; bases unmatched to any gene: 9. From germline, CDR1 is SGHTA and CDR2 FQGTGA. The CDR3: CASSLGGPAGGETQYF. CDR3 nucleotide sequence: TGTGCCAGCAGCTTAGGCGGGCCGGCGGGAGGGGAGACCCAGTACTTC.

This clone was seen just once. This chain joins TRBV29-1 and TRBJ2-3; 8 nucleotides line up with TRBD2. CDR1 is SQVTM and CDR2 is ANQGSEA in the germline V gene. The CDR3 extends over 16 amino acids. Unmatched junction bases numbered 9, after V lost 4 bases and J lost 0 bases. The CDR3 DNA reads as TGCAGCGTTGCTAGCGGGTGGGGAACTAGCACAGATACGCAGTATTTT. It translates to CSVASGWGTSTDTQYF.

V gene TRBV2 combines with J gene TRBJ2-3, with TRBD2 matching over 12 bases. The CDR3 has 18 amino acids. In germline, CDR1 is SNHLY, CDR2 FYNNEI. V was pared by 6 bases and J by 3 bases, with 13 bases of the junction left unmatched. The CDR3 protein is CASRPIKGTSGSTDTQYF. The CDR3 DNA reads TGTGCCAGCAGGCCGATCAAGGGGACTAGCGGGTCTACAGATACGCAGTATTTT.

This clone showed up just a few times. Here the CDR3 reads CASTLGENTEAFF. The DNA of the CDR3 is TGTGCCAGCACCCTAGGGGAGAACACTGAAGCTTTCTTT. The chain has TRBV2 and TRBJ1-1, with a possible D match to TRBD1 (5 bases). Between the trimmed V and J ends, which lost 7 bases and 1 base, there was a span of 10 bases. Germline V gene lookup returns CDR1 SNHLY and CDR2 FYNNEI. The CDR3 contains 13 residues.

The CDR3 nucleotides are TGTGCCAGTAGTATTATTTCTACGACTAATTCACCCCTCCACTTT. Protein sequence: CASSIISTTNSPLHF. The rearrangement links TRBV19 to TRBJ1-6; D is uncertain. The germline V gene has CDR1 LNHDA and CDR2 SQIVND (reference sequence). Trimming left V 3 bases short and J 6 bases short, with 12 bases between. This CDR3 has 15 amino acids.

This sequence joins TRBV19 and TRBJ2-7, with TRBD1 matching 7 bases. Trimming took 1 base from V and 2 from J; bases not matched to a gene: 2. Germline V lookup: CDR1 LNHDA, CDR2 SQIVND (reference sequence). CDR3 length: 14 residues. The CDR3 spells CASSIAQGTYEQYF. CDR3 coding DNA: TGTGCCAGTAGTATAGCACAGGGGACCTACGAGCAGTACTTC.

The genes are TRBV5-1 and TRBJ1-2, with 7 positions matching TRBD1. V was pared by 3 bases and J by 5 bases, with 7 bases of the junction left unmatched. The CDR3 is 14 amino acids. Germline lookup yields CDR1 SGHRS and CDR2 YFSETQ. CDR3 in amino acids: CASSSTGEGYGYTF. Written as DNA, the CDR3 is TGCGCCAGCAGCTCTACAGGGGAAGGTTATGGCTACACCTTC.

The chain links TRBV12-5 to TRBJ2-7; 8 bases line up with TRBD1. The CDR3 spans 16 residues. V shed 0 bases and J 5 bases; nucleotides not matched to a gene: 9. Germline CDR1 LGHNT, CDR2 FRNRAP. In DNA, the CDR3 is TGTGCTAGTGGTTTGGTACTTACAGGGGGGCCCCACGAGCAGTACTTC. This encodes CASGLVLTGGPHEQYF.

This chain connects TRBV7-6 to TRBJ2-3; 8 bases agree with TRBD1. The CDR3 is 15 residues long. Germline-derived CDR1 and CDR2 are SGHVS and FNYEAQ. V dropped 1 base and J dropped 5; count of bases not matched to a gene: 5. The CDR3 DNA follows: TGTGCCAGCAGCTTAGGGGCAGGGGGCAGAGATACGCAGTATTTT. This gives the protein CASSLGAGGRDTQYF.

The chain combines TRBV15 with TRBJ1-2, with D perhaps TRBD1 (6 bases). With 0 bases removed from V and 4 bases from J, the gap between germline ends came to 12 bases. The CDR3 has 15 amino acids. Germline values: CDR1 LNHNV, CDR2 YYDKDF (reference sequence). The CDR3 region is CATSRDRGGPYGYTF. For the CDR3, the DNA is TGTGCCACCAGCAGAGATAGGGGGGGGCCCTATGGCTACACCTTC.

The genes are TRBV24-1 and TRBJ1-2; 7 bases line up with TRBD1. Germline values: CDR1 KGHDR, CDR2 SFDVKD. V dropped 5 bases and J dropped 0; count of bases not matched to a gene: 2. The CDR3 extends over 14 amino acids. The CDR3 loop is CATSGTGANYGYTF. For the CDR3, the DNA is TGTGCCACCAGTGGGACAGGAGCTAACTATGGCTACACCTTC.

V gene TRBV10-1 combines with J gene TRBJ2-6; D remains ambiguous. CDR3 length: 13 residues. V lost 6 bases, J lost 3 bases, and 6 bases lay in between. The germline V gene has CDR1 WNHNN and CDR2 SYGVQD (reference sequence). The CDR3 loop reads CASSNGGANVLTF. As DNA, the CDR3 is TGCGCCAGCAGCAACGGTGGGGCCAACGTCCTGACTTTC.

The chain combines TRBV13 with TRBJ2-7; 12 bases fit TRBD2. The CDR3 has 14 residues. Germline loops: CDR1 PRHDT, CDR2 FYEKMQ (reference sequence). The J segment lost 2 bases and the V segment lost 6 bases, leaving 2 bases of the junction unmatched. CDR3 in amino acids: CASSWTSGTYEQYF. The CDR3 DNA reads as TGTGCCAGCAGTTGGACTAGCGGGACCTACGAGCAGTACTTC.

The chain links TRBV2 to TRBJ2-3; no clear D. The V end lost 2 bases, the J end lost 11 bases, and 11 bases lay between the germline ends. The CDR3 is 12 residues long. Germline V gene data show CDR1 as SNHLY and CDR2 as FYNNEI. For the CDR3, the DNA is TGTGCCAGCAGTGAAAATCTAGTCAAGCAGTATTTT. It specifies CASSENLVKQYF.

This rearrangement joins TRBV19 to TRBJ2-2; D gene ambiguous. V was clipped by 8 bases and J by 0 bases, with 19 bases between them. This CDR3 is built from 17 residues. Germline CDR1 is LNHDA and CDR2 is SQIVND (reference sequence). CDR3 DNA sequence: TGTGCCAGTCTATCGGCTGGTCGGGCGACGAACACCGGGGAGCTGTTTTTT. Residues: CASLSAGRATNTGELFF.

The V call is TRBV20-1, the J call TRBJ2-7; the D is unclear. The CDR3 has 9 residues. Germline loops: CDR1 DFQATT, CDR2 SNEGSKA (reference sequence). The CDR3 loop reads CRTSYEQYF. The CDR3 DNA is TGCAGGACATCCTACGAGCAGTACTTC.

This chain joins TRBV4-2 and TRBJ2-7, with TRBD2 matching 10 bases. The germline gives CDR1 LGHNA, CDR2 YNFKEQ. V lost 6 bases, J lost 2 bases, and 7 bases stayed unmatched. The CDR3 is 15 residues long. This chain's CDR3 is CASSRPGLATYEQYF. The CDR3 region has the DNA TGTGCCAGCAGTAGACCGGGACTAGCGACCTACGAGCAGTACTTC.

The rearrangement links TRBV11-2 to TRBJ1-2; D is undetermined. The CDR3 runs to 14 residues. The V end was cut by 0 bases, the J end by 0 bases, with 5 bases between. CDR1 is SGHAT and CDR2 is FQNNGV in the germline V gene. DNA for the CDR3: TGTGCCAGCAGCTTAGACGGAGCTAACTATGGCTACACCTTC. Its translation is CASSLDGANYGYTF.

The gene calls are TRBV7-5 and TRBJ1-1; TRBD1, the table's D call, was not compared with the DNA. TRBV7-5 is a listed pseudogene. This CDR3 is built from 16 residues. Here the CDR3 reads CARSHRQQGSRTEAFF. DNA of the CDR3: TGTGCCAGAAGCCACCGACAACAGGGGAGCAGGACTGAAGCTTTCTTT.